One sample yielded the 8 T cell receptor beta chains listed below, sequenced in a study of identical twins. MiXCR was run by TCRdb on the 5' RACE reads, yielding one entry per CDR3 protein. Of around 510,000 distinct CDR3 sequences in the sample, about 13% are singletons; the top ten hold approximately 0.9%. The sample was also linked to a second study, of yellow fever vaccine responses in identical twins.

Material for sequencing was CD4+ T cells sorted from blood. The source is a woman aged 18-35 years in good health.

This chain uses TRBV14 with TRBJ2-3; 7 bases agree with TRBD1. Losses at the gene ends were 5 bases for V and 2 bases for J; bases not matched to a gene: 1. CDR3 length: 13 amino acids. Germline V CDR1 and CDR2: SGHDN, FVKESK. This chain's CDR3 is CASSDRATDTQYF. The CDR3, as DNA: TGTGCCAGCAGCGACAGGGCCACAGATACGCAGTATTTT. Drawing the rest from reference TRBV14 and TRBJ2-3, the complete variable domain is EAGVTQFPSHSVIEKGQTVTLRCDPISGHDNLYWYRRVMGKEIKFLLHFVKESKQDESGMPNNRFLAERTGGTYSTLKVQPAELEDSGVYFCASSDRATDTQYFGPGTRLTVL.

This chain connects TRBV14 to TRBJ2-3; 9 positions match TRBD2. The ends lost 1 base at V and 5 bases at J; junction bases unmatched: 10. Germline CDR1 SGHDN, CDR2 FVKESK. The CDR3 contains 17 residues. CDR3 amino acids: CASSQGFGGGAGDTQYF. DNA for the CDR3: TGTGCCAGCAGCCAAGGGTTTGGCGGGGGGGCTGGAGATACGCAGTATTTT.

This clonotype has a handful of counts. The genes are TRBV28 and TRBJ1-4; D gene ambiguous. The germline CDR1 and CDR2 sequences are MDHEN and SYDVKM. CDR3 length equals 16 residues. V was cut by 7 bases and J by 6 bases, with 21 bases left in between. DNA of the CDR3: TGTGCCAGCATCATGCGTCCAGGCCGCGGTGATGAAAAACTGTTTTTT. Residues: CASIMRPGRGDEKLFF.

The chain has TRBV7-9 and TRBJ2-4; D unclear. V was cut by 3 bases and J by 1 base, with 10 bases left in between. This CDR3 is built from 15 residues. Germline V gene sequence: CDR1 SEHNR, CDR2 FQNEAQ (reference sequence). For the CDR3, the DNA is TGTGCCAGCAGCTTTAGTAGGGCGGCCAAAAACATTCAGTACTTC. Protein product: CASSFSRAAKNIQYF. The whole variable domain, filled in from reference TRBV7-9 and TRBJ2-4, reads DTGVSQNPRHKITKRGQNVTFRCDPISEHNRLYWYRQTLGQGPEFLTYFQNEAQLEKSRLLSDRFSAERPKGSFSTLEIQRTEQGDSAMYLCASSFSRAAKNIQYFGAGTRLSVL.

The V gene is TRBV19, the J gene TRBJ2-1; 9 bases match TRBD2. The J segment lost 5 bases and the V segment lost 4 bases, leaving 3 bases of the junction unmatched. The germline CDR1 and CDR2 sequences are LNHDA and SQIVND (reference sequence). The CDR3 sequence is 14 residues long. The CDR3 loop reads CASSSGRVDNEQFF. CDR3 DNA: TGTGCCAGTAGTAGCGGGAGGGTAGACAATGAGCAGTTCTTC.

This clonotype was picked up a small number of times. The V call is TRBV20-1, the J call TRBJ2-2, with D possibly being TRBD2 (6 bases). The CDR3 extends over 16 amino acids. Between the trimmed V and J ends, which lost 0 bases and 1 base, there was a span of 12 bases. CDR1 is DFQATT and CDR2 is SNEGSKA in the germline V gene (reference sequence). The CDR3 sequence: CSARDYIGGNTGELFF. In DNA, the CDR3 is TGCAGTGCTAGAGATTATATCGGGGGGAACACCGGGGAGCTGTTTTTT.

This clonotype has just a few counts. The chain employs TRBV7-9 and TRBJ2-7, with 7 bases aligning to TRBD2. This CDR3 is 14 amino acids long. In germline, CDR1 is SEHNR, CDR2 FQNEAQ (reference sequence). V lost 5 bases, J lost 7 bases, and 11 bases stayed unmatched. CDR3: CASSHREVLREQYF. The CDR3 DNA sequence: TGTGCCAGCAGCCACCGGGAGGTGCTACGGGAGCAGTACTTC. Full variable domain (remainder filled in from reference TRBV7-9 and TRBJ2-7): DTGVSQNPRHKITKRGQNVTFRCDPISEHNRLYWYRQTLGQGPEFLTYFQNEAQLEKSRLLSDRFSAERPKGSFSTLEIQRTEQGDSAMYLCASSHREVLREQYFGPGTRLTVT.

As regards this clonotype: One end of the junction is discordant with germline, which a read error may explain. V usage is TRBV12-3 or TRBV12-4 and J usage is TRBJ2-2; D could derive from TRBD1 or TRBD2 (5 bases each). This CDR3 contains 19 residues. The CDR3 loop is CAISYRDDLRPLNTGELFF. DNA for the CDR3: TGTGCCATCAGTTACCGGGACGACCTTCGCCCACTGAACACCGGGGAGCTGTTTTTT.